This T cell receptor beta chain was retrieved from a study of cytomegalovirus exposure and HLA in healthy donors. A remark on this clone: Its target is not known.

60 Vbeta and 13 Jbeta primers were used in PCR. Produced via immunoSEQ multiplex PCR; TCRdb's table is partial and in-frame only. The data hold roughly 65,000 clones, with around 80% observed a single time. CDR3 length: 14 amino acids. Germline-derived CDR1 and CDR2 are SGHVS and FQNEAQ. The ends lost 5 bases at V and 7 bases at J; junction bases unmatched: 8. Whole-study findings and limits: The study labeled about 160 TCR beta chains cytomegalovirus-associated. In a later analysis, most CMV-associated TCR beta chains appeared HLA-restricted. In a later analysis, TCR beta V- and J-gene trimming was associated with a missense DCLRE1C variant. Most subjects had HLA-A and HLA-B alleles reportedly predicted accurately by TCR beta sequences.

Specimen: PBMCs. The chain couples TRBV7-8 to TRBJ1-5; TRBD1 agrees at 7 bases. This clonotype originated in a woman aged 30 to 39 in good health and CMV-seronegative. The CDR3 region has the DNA TGTGCCAGCAGCCAGGACAGGCAAAGGCAGCCCCAGCATTTT. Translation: CASSQDRQRQPQHF. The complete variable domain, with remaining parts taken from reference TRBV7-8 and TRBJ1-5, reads GAGVSQSPRYKVAKRGQDVALRCDPISGHVSLFWYQQALGQGPEFLTYFQNEAQLDKSGLPSDRFFAERPEGSVSTLKIQRTQQEDSAVYLCASSQDRQRQPQHFGDGTRLSIL.